This TCR beta chain is from a study of blood T cell repertoires in COVID-19. About the research overall: Spain, Italy and the United States supplied samples that represented acute and convalescent COVID-19. T cells, B-cell-depleted T cells, or PBMCs provided the cDNA or gDNA that served as material.

This clone is a singleton in its sample. Study processing details: By means of reference gene primer amplification, nucleated cell counts were estimated. Using immunoSEQ multiplex PCR, the repertoire was profiled, and TCRdb retains in-frame clones only, with some absent. For V, J and clone size, that table is used; D and trimming come from the DNA. The table shows 75,000 to 90,000 clones, with around 80% occurring only once. Germline V gene data show CDR1 as ENHRY and CDR2 as SYGVKD. CDR3 length: 12 amino acids. The V and J ends lost 1 base and 11 bases respectively, with 10 bases between them. The source of this sequence is a woman aged 40 to 55 with active or convalescent COVID-19. Material: peripheral blood. The rearrangement links TRBV10-3 to TRBJ2-3; no firm D call. CDR3 DNA: TGTGCCATCAGTGAGTTGTTGTCTGTGCAGTATTTT. Amino acids: CAISELLSVQYF.